Each of the 13 T cell receptor beta chains below was sequenced from the same sample in a study of cytomegalovirus exposure and HLA in healthy donors. PCR primers comprised 60 Vbeta and 13 Jbeta primers. The protocol was immunoSEQ multiplex PCR, while the TCRdb copy is restricted to in-frame clones and leaves out a portion. The repertoire includes 130,000 or so clones, roughly 84% of them detected once, and 2.5% to 3% sits in the top ten. Sequenced material: PBMCs. The origin of the receptors is a woman between 18 and 29 years old in good health and CMV-seropositive.

Only one count was recorded for this clone. This sequence joins TRBV11-2 and TRBJ2-5, with 7 bases matching TRBD2. The CDR3 sequence is 15 residues long. After removal of 0 bases from V and 4 bases from J, the junction contained 5 bases not matched to a gene. Germline CDR1 is SGHAT and CDR2 is FQNNGV. The CDR3 DNA sequence: TGTGCCAGCAGCTTAGACAGCGGGGCGGGAGAGACCCAGTACTTC. As protein: CASSLDSGAGETQYF.

CDR3 amino acids: CAWSPRRGAGNTIYF. In DNA form, the CDR3 reads TGTGCCTGGAGTCCAAGGCGGGGGGCTGGAAACACCATATATTTT. The chain recombines TRBV30 with TRBJ1-3; D is perhaps TRBD1 (5 bases). The germline V gene encodes CDR1 GTSNPN and CDR2 SVGIG (reference sequence). Trimming cost V 2 bases and J 2 bases, with 13 bases left between them. CDR3 length: 15 residues. The full variable domain, completed using reference TRBV30 and TRBJ1-3, is SQTIHQWPATLVQPVGSPLSLECTVEGTSNPNLYWYRQAAGRGLQLLFYSVGIGQISSEVPQNLSASRPQDRQFILSSKKLLLSDSGFYLCAWSPRRGAGNTIYFGEGSWLTVV.

The chain links TRBV7-2 to TRBJ1-4, with a tentative D call TRBD1 (6 bases). Per the germline V gene, CDR1 is SGHTA and CDR2 is FQGNSA. The CDR3 has 14 residues. Trimming took 3 bases from V and 8 from J, leaving 13 bases between them. CDR3 loop: CASSFLQGGEKLFF. The DNA for the CDR3 is TGTGCCAGCAGCTTCCTACAGGGTGGGGAAAAACTGTTTTTT.

Regarding this clone: A junction end diverges from the germline sequence, so it may reflect a read error. The rearrangement uses TRBV7-9 and TRBJ1-1; TRBD1 might be the D (5 bases). The V gene's germline CDR1 is SEHNR and CDR2 FQNEAQ (reference sequence). The CDR3 totals 16 residues. The CDR3: CSSSLIGRTLNTEAFF. CDR3 sequence (DNA): TGTTCCAGCAGCTTAATAGGACGGACACTGAACACTGAAGCTTTCTTT.

A single count supports this clone. V and J are TRBV5-1 and TRBJ2-2; 8 positions match TRBD1. CDR1 is SGHRS and CDR2 is YFSETQ in the germline V gene. This CDR3 region has 15 residues. J was trimmed by 5 bases and V by 1 base; bases with no gene match: 4. The CDR3, as DNA: TGCGCCAGCAGCTTGTCGGACAGGGCGACCGGGGAGCTGTTTTTT. It is translated as CASSLSDRATGELFF.

The chain has TRBV11-2 and TRBJ2-7; D gene uncertain. CDR1 and CDR2 from the germline V gene are SGHAT and FQNNGV. The CDR3 runs to 15 residues. Trimming pared 4 bases from V and 5 bases from J, leaving 18 bases between. CDR3 coding DNA: TGTGCCAGCAGCTCTGGCGGCCCAAAAGTCAACGAGCAGTACTTC. It is translated as CASSSGGPKVNEQYF.

This clone was observed once. The chain recombines TRBV18 with TRBJ2-5; 7 positions match TRBD1. The CDR3 length is 16 residues. The J segment lost 8 bases and the V segment lost 3 bases, leaving 15 bases of the junction unmatched. CDR1 and CDR2 from the germline V gene are KGHSH and LQKENI. This chain's CDR3 is CASSPKGADLGRTQYF. The CDR3 region has the DNA TGTGCCAGCTCACCCAAGGGGGCCGACCTAGGGAGAACCCAGTACTTC.

The chain uses TRBV10-1 and TRBJ2-7; TRBD1 matches 9 bases. The V gene's germline CDR1 is WNHNN and CDR2 SYGVQD (reference sequence). V shed 6 bases, J shed 3 bases, and the junction held 9 bases outside the gene matches. This CDR3 comprises 15 residues. CDR3 protein: CASRGRDRVIYEQYF. The CDR3 DNA follows: TGCGCCAGCAGGGGCCGGGACAGGGTAATCTACGAGCAGTACTTC.

The rearrangement uses TRBV7-6 and TRBJ2-7; TRBD1 is a possible D gene (6 bases). Germline-derived CDR1 and CDR2 are SGHVS and FNYEAQ. With 1 base removed from V and 3 bases from J, the gap between germline ends came to 13 bases. The CDR3 covers 15 residues. The CDR3 DNA reads as TGTGCCAGCAGCTTAGGTCCAGGGGAAGGCTACGAGCAGTACTTC. Amino acids: CASSLGPGEGYEQYF.

This chain links TRBV7-3 with TRBJ2-3, with 13 bases that match TRBD2. This CDR3 has 18 residues. CDR1 and CDR2 from the germline V gene are SGHTA and FQGTGA. Trimming at V came to 1 base and at J to 4 bases, leaving 8 bases not matched to a gene. CDR3 protein: CASSLRGTSGEKADTQYF. The CDR3 DNA reads TGTGCCAGCAGCTTAAGAGGGACTAGCGGGGAAAAGGCAGATACGCAGTATTTT.

The rearrangement links TRBV6-6 to TRBJ2-1, with 8 bases aligning to TRBD2. V gave up 7 bases and J gave up 10 bases; unmatched junction bases: 12. This CDR3 has 14 amino acids. From germline, CDR1 is MNHNY and CDR2 SVGAGI (reference sequence). CDR3 coding DNA: TGTGCCAGCAACAAACGGGAGGGTCTAGAGGAGCAGTTCTTC. Protein sequence: CASNKREGLEEQFF.

This clone was seen just once. The V call is TRBV4-1, the J call TRBJ2-1; 11 nucleotides line up with TRBD1. From germline, CDR1 is MGHRA and CDR2 YSYEKL. The CDR3 covers 15 residues. Unmatched junction bases numbered 4, after V lost 0 bases and J lost 9 bases. The CDR3 is CASSQDGQGAVEQFF. The CDR3 region has the DNA TGCGCCAGCAGCCAAGACGGACAGGGGGCGGTTGAGCAGTTCTTC.

The chain uses TRBV7-9 and TRBJ2-7, with 7 bases lining up with TRBD1. The CDR3 consists of 17 residues. The trim removed 5 bases at V and 2 bases at J, leaving 15 bases unmatched. Germline V CDR1 and CDR2: SEHNR, FQNEAQ (reference sequence). The CDR3 coding sequence is TGTGCCAGCAGCATAACACAGGGGTCGATAAAGCCCTACGAGCAGTACTTC. This gives the protein CASSITQGSIKPYEQYF.